The 3 T cell receptor beta chains presented below share a single source sample, sequenced in a study of blood T cell repertoires in COVID-19. TCRdb's copy holds only in-frame clones and misses some; the assay was immunoSEQ multiplex PCR. The sample contains about 230,000 clones, approximately 84% of which appear only once. Sequenced sample: peripheral blood. All receptors derive from an elderly woman with acute or convalescent COVID-19.

V usage is TRBV4-1 and J usage is TRBJ2-7; TRBD2 might be the D (6 bases). The CDR3 length is 14 residues. V lost 6 bases to trimming and J lost 6 bases, with 18 bases between them. The germline CDR1 and CDR2 sequences are MGHRA and YSYEKL. The CDR3 DNA is TGCGCCAGCAGAGCTACCTTCGGGACTCTCGAGCAGTACTTC. This encodes CASRATFGTLEQYF.

This clone was seen a few times. The chain joins TRBV28 to TRBJ2-6; perhaps TRBD1 as D (6 bases). This CDR3 has 18 residues. V was shortened by 4 bases and J by 2 bases, with 18 bases between the two germline ends. Germline CDR1 and CDR2: MDHEN and SYDVKM. The CDR3 loop reads CASSSPQGLGPGANVLTF. The CDR3, as DNA: TGTGCCAGCAGTTCCCCGCAGGGGCTGGGTCCTGGGGCCAACGTCCTGACTTTC.

The chain is built from TRBV7-9 and TRBJ1-1, with 7 bases matching TRBD1. CDR1 SEHNR and CDR2 FQNEAQ come from the germline V gene (reference sequence). The ends lost 5 bases at V and 2 bases at J; junction bases unmatched: 8. This CDR3 is 15 amino acids long. CDR3 DNA sequence: TGTGCCAGCAGCGCTCCCGGGACAGTTAACACTGAAGCTTTCTTT. Amino acids: CASSAPGTVNTEAFF. The full variable domain, its missing parts supplied by reference TRBV7-9 and TRBJ1-1, is DTGVSQNPRHKITKRGQNVTFRCDPISEHNRLYWYRQTLGQGPEFLTYFQNEAQLEKSRLLSDRFSAERPKGSFSTLEIQRTEQGDSAMYLCASSAPGTVNTEAFFGQGTRLTVV.